This T cell receptor beta chain emerged from a study of blood T cell repertoires in COVID-19. Study background: Sites in the United States, Italy and Spain provided acute and convalescent COVID-19 samples. The cDNA or gDNA used as material had been derived from T cells, B-cell-depleted T cells, or PBMCs.

Unmatched junction bases numbered 1, after V lost 2 bases and J lost 7 bases. The CDR3 extends over 14 amino acids. Germline CDR1 reads SGHRS; CDR2 reads YFSETQ. Remarks on this clone: At the DNA level, this CDR3 is encoded by other sequences in the same sample as well.

Authors' analysis steps: For nucleated cells, counts were estimated from reference gene primer amplification. The method was immunoSEQ multiplex PCR; TCRdb's version includes in-frame clones alone and lacks a portion of them. For V, J and clone size, that table is used; D and trimming come from the DNA. The sample shows under 110,000 clones, 70% to 75% of them seen only once. Sequenced sample: peripheral blood. V and J are TRBV5-1 and TRBJ1-6; 9 bases fit TRBD1. The TCR was taken from a human donor with acute or convalescent COVID-19. The donor label of this sample is uncertain. CDR3 region: CASSLGQGNSPLHF. CDR3 DNA: TGCGCCAGCAGCTTAGGACAGGGGAATTCACCCCTCCACTTT.